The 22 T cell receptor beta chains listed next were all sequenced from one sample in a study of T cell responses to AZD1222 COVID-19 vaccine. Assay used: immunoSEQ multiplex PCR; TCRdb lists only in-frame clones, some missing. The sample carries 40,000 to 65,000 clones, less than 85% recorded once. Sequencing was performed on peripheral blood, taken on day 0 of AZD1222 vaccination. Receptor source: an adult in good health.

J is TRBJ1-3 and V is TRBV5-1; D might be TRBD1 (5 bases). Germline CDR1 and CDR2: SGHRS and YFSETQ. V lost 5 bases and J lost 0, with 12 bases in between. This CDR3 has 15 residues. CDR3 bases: TGCGCCAGCAGTTCTGGGGCCAGCTCTGGAAACACCATATATTTT. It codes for CASSSGASSGNTIYF.

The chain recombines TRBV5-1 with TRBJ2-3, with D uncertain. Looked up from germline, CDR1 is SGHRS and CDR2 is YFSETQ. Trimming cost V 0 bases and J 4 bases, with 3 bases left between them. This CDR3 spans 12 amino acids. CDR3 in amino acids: CASSLEADTQYF. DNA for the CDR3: TGCGCCAGCAGCTTGGAGGCAGATACGCAGTATTTT.

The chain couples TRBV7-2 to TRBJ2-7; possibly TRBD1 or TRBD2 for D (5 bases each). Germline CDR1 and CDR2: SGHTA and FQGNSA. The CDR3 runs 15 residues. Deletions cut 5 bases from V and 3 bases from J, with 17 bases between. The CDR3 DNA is TGTGCCAGCAGCAGAGGGGAGAATAGAAACTACGAGCAGTACTTC. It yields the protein CASSRGENRNYEQYF. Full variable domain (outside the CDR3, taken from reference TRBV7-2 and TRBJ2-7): GAGVSQSPSNKVTEKGKDVELRCDPISGHTALYWYRQSLGQGLEFLIYFQGNSAPDKSGLPSDRFSAERTGGSVSTLTIQRTQQEDSAVYLCASSRGENRNYEQYFGPGTRLTVT.

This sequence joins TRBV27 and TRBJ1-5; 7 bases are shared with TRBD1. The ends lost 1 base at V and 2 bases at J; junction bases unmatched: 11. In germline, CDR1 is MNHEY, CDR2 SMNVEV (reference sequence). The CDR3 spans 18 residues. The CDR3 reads CASSLYDRDVFRNQPQHF. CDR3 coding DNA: TGTGCCAGCAGTTTATACGACAGGGATGTATTCCGCAATCAGCCCCAGCATTTT.

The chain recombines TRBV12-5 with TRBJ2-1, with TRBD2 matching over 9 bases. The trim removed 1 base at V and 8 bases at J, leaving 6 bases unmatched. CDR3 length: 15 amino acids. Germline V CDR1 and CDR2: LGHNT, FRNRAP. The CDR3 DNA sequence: TGTGCTAGTGGTTTGGCGGTAGCGGGAGCTCATGAGCAGTTCTTC. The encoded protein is CASGLAVAGAHEQFF.

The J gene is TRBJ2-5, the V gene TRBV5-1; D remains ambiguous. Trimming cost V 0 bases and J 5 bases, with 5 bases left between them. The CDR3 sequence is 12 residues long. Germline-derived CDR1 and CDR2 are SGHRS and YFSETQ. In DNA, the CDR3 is TGCGCCAGCAGCTTGGCGATGGAGACCCAGTACTTC. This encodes CASSLAMETQYF. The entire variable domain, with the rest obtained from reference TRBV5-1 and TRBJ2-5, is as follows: KAGVTQTPRYLIKTRGQQVTLSCSPISGHRSVSWYQQTPGQGLQFLFEYFSETQRNKGNFPGRFSGRQFSNSRSEMNVSTLELGDSALYLCASSLAMETQYFGPGTRLLVL.

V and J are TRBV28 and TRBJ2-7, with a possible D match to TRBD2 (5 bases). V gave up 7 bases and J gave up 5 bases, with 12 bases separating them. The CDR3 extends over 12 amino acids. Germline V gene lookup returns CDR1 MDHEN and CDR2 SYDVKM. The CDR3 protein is CASTAGEHEQYF. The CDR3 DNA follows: TGTGCCAGCACCGCCGGGGAGCACGAGCAGTACTTC.

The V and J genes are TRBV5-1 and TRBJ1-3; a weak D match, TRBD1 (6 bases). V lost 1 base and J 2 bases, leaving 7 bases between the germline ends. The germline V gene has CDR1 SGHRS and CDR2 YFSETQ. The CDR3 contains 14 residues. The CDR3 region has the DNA TGCGCCAGCAGCTTGTCAGGGGCTGGAAACACCATATATTTT. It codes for CASSLSGAGNTIYF.

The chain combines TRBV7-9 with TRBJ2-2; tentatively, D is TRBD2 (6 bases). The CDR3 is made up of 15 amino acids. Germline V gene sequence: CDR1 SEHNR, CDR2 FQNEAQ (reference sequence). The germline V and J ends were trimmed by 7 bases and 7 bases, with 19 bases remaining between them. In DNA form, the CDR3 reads TGTGCCAGCATTTTAGTAGGGACTGGAGGCGGGGAGCTGTTTTTT. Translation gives CASILVGTGGGELFF.

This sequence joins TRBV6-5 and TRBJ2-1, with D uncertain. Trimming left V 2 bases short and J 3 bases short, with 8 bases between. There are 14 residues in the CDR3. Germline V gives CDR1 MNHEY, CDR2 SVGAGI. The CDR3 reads CASSYDQRYNEQFF. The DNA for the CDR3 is TGTGCCAGCAGTTACGATCAGCGCTACAATGAGCAGTTCTTC.

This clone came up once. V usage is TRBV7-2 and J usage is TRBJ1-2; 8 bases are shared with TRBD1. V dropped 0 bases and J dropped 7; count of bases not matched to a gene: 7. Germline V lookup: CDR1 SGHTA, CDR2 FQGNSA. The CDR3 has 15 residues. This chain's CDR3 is CASSLARGQGSGYTF. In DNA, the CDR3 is TGTGCCAGCAGCTTAGCGCGTGGACAGGGATCTGGCTACACCTTC.

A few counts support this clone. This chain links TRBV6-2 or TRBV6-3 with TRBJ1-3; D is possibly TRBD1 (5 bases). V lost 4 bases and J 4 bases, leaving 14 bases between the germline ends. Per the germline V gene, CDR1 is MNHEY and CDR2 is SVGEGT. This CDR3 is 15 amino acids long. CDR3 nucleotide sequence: TGTGCCAGCAGTTGGGACCCCCTTCGAGGAAACACCATATATTTT. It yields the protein CASSWDPLRGNTIYF.

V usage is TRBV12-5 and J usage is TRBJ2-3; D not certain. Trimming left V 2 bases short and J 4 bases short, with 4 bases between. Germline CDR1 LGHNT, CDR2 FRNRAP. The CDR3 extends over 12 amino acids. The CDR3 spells CASGLYADTQYF. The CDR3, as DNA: TGTGCTAGTGGTTTGTATGCAGATACGCAGTATTTT.

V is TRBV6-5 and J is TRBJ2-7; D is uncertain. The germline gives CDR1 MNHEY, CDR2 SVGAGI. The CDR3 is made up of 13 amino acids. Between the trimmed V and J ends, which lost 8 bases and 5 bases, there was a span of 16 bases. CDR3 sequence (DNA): TGTGCCAGCTCACTAACTGGGCAAAACGAGCAGTACTTC. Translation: CASSLTGQNEQYF.

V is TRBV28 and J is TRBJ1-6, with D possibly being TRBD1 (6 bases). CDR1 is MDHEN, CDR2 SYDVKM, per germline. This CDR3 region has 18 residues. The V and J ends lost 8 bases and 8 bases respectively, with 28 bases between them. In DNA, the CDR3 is TGTGCCAGCGGGGTTGGGGGCTCCTTAAAAATTACGGATTCACCCCTCCACTTT. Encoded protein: CASGVGGSLKITDSPLHF.

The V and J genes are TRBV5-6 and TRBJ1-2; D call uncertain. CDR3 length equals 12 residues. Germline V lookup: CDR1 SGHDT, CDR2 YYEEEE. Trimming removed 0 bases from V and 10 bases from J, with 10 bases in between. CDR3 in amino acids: CASSLAVGIYTF. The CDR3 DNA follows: TGTGCCAGCAGCTTGGCCGTTGGTATCTACACCTTC.

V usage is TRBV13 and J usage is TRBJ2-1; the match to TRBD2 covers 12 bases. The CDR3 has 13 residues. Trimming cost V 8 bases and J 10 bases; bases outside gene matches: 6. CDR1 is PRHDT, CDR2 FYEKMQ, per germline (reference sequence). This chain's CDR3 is CASETSGRREQFF. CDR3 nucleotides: TGTGCCAGCGAAACTAGCGGGAGGCGCGAGCAGTTCTTC.

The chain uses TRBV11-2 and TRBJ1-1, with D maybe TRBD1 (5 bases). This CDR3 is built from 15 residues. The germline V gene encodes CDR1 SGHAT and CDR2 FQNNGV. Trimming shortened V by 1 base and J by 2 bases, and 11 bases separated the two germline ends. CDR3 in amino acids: CASSLAWGSNTEAFF. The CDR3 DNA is TGTGCCAGCAGCTTAGCTTGGGGCTCCAACACTGAAGCTTTCTTT.

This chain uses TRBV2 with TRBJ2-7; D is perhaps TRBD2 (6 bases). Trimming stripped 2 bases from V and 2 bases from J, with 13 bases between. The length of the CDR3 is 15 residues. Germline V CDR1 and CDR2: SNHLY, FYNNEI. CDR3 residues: CASSENSGVPYEQYF. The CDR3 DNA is TGTGCCAGCAGTGAAAATAGCGGAGTTCCCTACGAGCAGTACTTC.

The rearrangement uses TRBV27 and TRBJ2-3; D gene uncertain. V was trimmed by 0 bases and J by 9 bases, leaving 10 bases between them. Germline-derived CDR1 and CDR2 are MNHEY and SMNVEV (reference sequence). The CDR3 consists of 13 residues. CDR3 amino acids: CASSLSETVTQYF. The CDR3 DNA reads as TGTGCCAGCAGTTTATCAGAGACGGTCACGCAGTATTTT.

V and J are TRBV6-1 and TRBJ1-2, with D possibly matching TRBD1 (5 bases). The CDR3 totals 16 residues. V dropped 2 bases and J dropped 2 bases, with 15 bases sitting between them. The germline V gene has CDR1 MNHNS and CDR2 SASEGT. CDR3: CASSEHGTGSNYGYTF. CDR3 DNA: TGTGCCAGCAGTGAACATGGGACCGGCTCCAACTATGGCTACACCTTC.

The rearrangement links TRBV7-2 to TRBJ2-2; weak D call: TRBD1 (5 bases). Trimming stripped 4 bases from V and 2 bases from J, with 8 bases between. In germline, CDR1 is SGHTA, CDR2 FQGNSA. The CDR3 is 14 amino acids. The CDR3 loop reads CASSSGQNTGELFF. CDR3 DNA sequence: TGTGCCAGCAGCTCCGGACAAAACACCGGGGAGCTGTTTTTT.